The 5 T cell receptor beta chains presented below share a single source sample, sequenced in a study of control samples from healthy donors and cancer patients. Produced via immunoSEQ multiplex PCR; TCRdb's table is partial and in-frame only. The repertoire has 70,000 to 80,000 clones, around nine tenths of them found once; the top ten carry 1.9%. Sequenced sample: PBMCs. These receptors originate from a woman aged 60-75 years with head and neck cancer.

V usage is TRBV7-2 and J usage is TRBJ2-1; D uncertain. This CDR3 spans 14 amino acids. V shed 3 bases and J shed 8 bases, with 14 bases lying between them. Germline CDR1 SGHTA, CDR2 FQGNSA. The CDR3 DNA reads TGTGCCAGCAGCTTCCTTGACGTTTACCATGAGCAGTTCTTC. This encodes CASSFLDVYHEQFF.

The J gene is TRBJ2-2, the V gene TRBV6-2 or TRBV6-3; 10 bases map to TRBD2. The V gene's germline CDR1 is MNHEY and CDR2 SVGEGT. The V and J ends lost 2 bases and 3 bases, in that order; junction bases with no gene match: 12. The CDR3 loop spans 19 amino acids. The CDR3 loop reads CASSYRLRSGRAHTGELFF. In nucleotides, the CDR3 is TGTGCCAGCAGTTACCGTCTAAGGAGCGGGAGGGCCCACACCGGGGAGCTGTTTTTT.

The chain is built from TRBV4-3 and TRBJ1-4; D is ambiguous. V dropped 0 bases and J dropped 8 bases, with 7 bases sitting between them. CDR1 LGHNA and CDR2 YSLEER come from the germline V gene. CDR3 length: 13 amino acids. The CDR3 region is CASSQESGEKLFF. CDR3 nucleotide sequence: TGCGCCAGCAGCCAAGAGTCCGGGGAAAAACTGTTTTTT.

The rearrangement uses TRBV10-3 and TRBJ2-2; D remains ambiguous. The CDR3 has 13 residues. The V end lost 6 bases, the J end lost 6 bases, and 11 bases lay between the germline ends. CDR1 and CDR2 from the germline V gene are ENHRY and SYGVKD. DNA for the CDR3: TGTGCCATCAGCCAAGAATACGCCGGGGAGCTGTTTTTT. It codes for CAISQEYAGELFF.

This sequence joins TRBV6-5 and TRBJ2-1; TRBD2 agrees at 7 bases. Trimming removed 7 bases from V and 0 bases from J; junction bases left unmatched: 6. Germline CDR1 and CDR2: MNHEY and SVGAGI. The CDR3 covers 15 residues. The CDR3 DNA reads TGTGCCAGCACGTACGGGAGGAGCTCCTACAATGAGCAGTTCTTC. Protein sequence: CASTYGRSSYNEQFF.